This T cell receptor beta chain originates from a study of shared clonotypes between healthy human individuals. Whole-study findings and limits: Sharing across four donors was seen in about 5% of naive CD4 clonotypes.

As concerns this clone: Its antigen is unknown.

Positively selected for CCR7, the CD45RO-negative cells used as naive CD8 cells excluded terminally differentiated effector memory CD45RA+ cells. The CDR3 runs to 16 residues. With V trimmed by 0 bases and J by 5 bases, 5 bases remained unmatched. Germline CDR1 LGHNA, CDR2 YNFKEQ. TCRdb's copy holds only in-frame clones and misses some; the assay was immunoSEQ multiplex PCR. The sample comprises about 700,000 clones, just over 90% of which are singletons, and 20% to 25% rests with the top ten. Sequencing used naive CD8+ T cells sorted from blood. This TCR came from a man aged 25 to 40 in good health. The V and J genes are TRBV4-2 and TRBJ2-3; 10 nucleotides agree with TRBD2. CDR3 sequence reads: CASSQELAGDIDTQYF. In DNA, the CDR3 is TGTGCCAGCAGCCAAGAGCTAGCGGGAGATATAGATACGCAGTATTTT.